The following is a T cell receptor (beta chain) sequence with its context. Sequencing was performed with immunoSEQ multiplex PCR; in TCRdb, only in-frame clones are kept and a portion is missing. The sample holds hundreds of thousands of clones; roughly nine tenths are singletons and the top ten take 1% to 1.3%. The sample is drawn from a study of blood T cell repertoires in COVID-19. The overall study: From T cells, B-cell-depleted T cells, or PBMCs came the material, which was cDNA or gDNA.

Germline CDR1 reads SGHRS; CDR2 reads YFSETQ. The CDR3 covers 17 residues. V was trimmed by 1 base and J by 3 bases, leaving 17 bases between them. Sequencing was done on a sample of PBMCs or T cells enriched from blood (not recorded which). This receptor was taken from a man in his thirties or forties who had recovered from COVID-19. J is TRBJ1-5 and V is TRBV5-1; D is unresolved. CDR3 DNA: TGCGCCAGCAGCTTGCGGTGGACTGAAGTTAACAATCAGCCCCAGCATTTT. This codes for CASSLRWTEVNNQPQHF.